The clone carrying this T cell receptor (beta chain) was observed a single time. The antigen is undetermined. With 0 bases clipped from V and 2 bases from J, the junction kept 10 bases outside the gene matches. CDR1 is SGDLS, CDR2 YYNGEE, per germline. The CDR3 totals 17 residues. This table comes from immunoSEQ multiplex PCR, and its TCRdb copy is limited to in-frame clones, with some not included. The table shows roughly 70,000 clones, with 83% occurring only once. The data are from a study of T cell responses to AZD1222 COVID-19 vaccine. Study outcomes and limitations: Repertoires were collected only later (after the peak T cell response had occurred). Dominant CD4 TCR responses targeted spike regions 160-218 and 743-854. Receipt of two AZD1222 doses was followed by a rise in Spike-specific TCR breadth and depth. Baseline seropositivity occurred in only six AZD1222 recipients.

This rearrangement joins TRBV9 to TRBJ2-7; 8 positions match TRBD1. The sequences come from peripheral blood, collected 28 days after the second AZD1222 dose. The TCR sequence derives from an adult who received the AZD1222 COVID-19 vaccine. This chain's CDR3 is CASSVGPLQGAAYEQYF. The CDR3 nucleotides read TGTGCCAGCAGCGTAGGGCCTCTGCAGGGGGCGGCCTACGAGCAGTACTTC.